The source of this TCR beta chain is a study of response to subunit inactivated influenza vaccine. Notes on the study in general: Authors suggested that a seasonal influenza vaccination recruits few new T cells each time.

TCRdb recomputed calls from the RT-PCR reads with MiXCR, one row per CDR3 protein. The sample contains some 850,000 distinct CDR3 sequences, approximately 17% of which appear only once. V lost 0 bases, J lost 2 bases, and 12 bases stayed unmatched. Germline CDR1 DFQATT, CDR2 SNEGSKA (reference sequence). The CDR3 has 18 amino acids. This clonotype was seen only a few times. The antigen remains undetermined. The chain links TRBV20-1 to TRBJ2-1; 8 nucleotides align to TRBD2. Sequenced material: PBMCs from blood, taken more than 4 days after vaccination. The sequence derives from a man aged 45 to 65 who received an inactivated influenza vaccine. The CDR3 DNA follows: TGCAGTGCTAGAGATTTACTAGCGGCTACCTTCCCCTACAATGAGCAGTTCTTC. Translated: CSARDLLAATFPYNEQFF.